This TCR beta chain was identified in a study of human T cells and chemical hapten exposure (dated by TCRdb to 2020 to 2022). For the study in its entirety: For sensitization, 2% DPC in acetone was applied to a roughly 2 cm by roughly 2 cm area of upper inner arm skin. Patients additionally received weekly therapeutic DPC doses to the scalp throughout the approximately 22-week study period. Patch tests used Finn chambers with 0.01% DPC on the upper back, scored after 6 days by International Contact Dermatitis Research Group standards. The mostly female patient cohort included alopecia areata with under or over 50% scalp involvement, alopecia totalis and alopecia universalis. Libraries were pooled for sequencing, and per-sample TCR yields varied mainly because of small differences in library volumes within the pool. In alopecia patients, the study followed how the peripheral blood TCR repertoire changed in vivo over primary and secondary sensitization to diphenylcyclopropenone (DPC), a hapten. Blood samples were taken from patients before sensitization (week 0) and at 2, 6 and about 24 weeks after DPC sensitization. For TCR sequencing, blood came from 25 to 35 alopecia patients at anywhere from one to four time points (pre-sensitization, 2, 6 and 24 weeks).

The sample's time point label, decoded: pre-sensitization, week 0. This specimen's treatment or condition label, per the study, means: therapeutic diphenylcyclopropenone sensitization with weekly scalp DPC. At each patch-test visit, blood was drawn before the patch test was applied. Patients were considered eligible if aged 18 to 70, diagnosed with alopecia and deemed suitable for DPC therapy, and patients were excluded if pregnant. Total RNA was extracted from unfractionated whole blood collected in Tempus Blood RNA tubes. The library relied on RACE. The sequencer was a NextSeq 500. During library preparation, unique molecular identifiers were attached to individual cDNA molecules so that TCRs could be counted in a quantitative, reproducible way. Each blood RNA sample was used to sequence both TCR alpha and TCR beta chains. Concerning the study's data processing: A median of roughly 98,000 TCRs per sample was observed, with a range of about 23,224 to 700,000. The Decombinator software suite was used to annotate V, J and CDR3 in the TCR reads. To make PS versus PT1 abundance plots, every sample was subsampled to the same number of TCRs (28,000). Expanded TCRs were defined as absent before sensitization and observed at least eight times at the 2-week time point. The raw public data were reprocessed by TCRdb itself: fastp quality trimming at Q25, MiXCR clonotype calling, in-frame beta chains only. Rows with one shared CDR3 protein collapse into an entry with the most common genes and DNA. Clone size and V and J calls follow TCRdb, not the original study. A total of under 400,000 distinct CDR3 sequences appear in this sample, around 5.5% of them only once. Of the sample, just over 2.5% falls within the top ten clones.

Results and caveats for the whole study, not just this receptor: All patients had alopecia, a presumed autoimmune disease, so their immune response might differ from that of healthy individuals. After repeated subsampling, changes were observed in the strength of the expansion versus patch-test correlation and in the threshold at which the correlation became significant. DPC sensitization did not change how many TCRs were above 1 in 1000 frequency, and no evidence was found of alterations in global repertoire structure. Expanded TCRs formed significantly more large CDR3 similarity clusters than pre-sensitization or healthy control sets, consistent with antigen-driven responses. The number of PT1 expanded TCRs positively correlated with patch test score, significant at thresholds 8, 16 and 32 but not 4.

Note on this clonotype: Its recognized antigen is unknown. Per-base quality was not reported, and no clone a single base away is much larger than it.

The source is a woman aged 50 to 60 with alopecia areata. Some clones in this sample may be carry-over from other donors' samples. Here the sequenced sample was whole blood, taken in connection with sensitization to the hapten diphenylcyclopropenone (DPC).

The nucleotides are TGTGCCAGCACCCCGACAGGCCTAACGAACACTGAAGCTTTCTTT. It encodes CASTPTGLTNTEAFF. The chain is made from TRBV3-1 and TRBJ1-1; TRBD1 is a possible D gene, resting on 6 matching bases. A distance of 16 bases separates the germline ends of V and J, which lose 7 bases and 1 base respectively. The CDR3 sequence holds 15 residues, the cysteine and phenylalanine included. Only the CDR3 region is kept as DNA, spanning 45 bases read in frame from base 1. CDR1 and CDR2 were assigned from the germline V gene (reference sequence) as LGHDT and YNNKEL.